Listed here are 13 T cell receptor beta chains from one sample, sequenced in a study of control samples from healthy donors and cancer patients. The table came from immunoSEQ multiplex PCR; TCRdb's copy has only in-frame clones and leaves some out. The sample has 90,000 to 110,000 clones; 75% to 90% are singletons. The sample taken for sequencing was blood. Receptor source: a woman between 50 and 59 years old in good health.

In DNA, the CDR3 is TGTGCCTGGAGAAAACCGGGACTAGCGGTCAGCTACGAGCAGTACTTC. This gives the protein CAWRKPGLAVSYEQYF. The chain joins TRBV30 to TRBJ2-7; 11 nucleotides match TRBD2. This CDR3 is 16 amino acids long. Unmatched junction bases numbered 10, after V lost 3 bases and J lost 3 bases. The germline CDR1 and CDR2 sequences are GTSNPN and SVGIG (reference sequence).

In its sample, this clone was seen a few times. The chain employs TRBV30 and TRBJ1-1; no reliable D call. V dropped 5 bases and J dropped 6 bases, with 19 bases sitting between them. This CDR3 contains 14 residues. CDR1 is GTSNPN and CDR2 is SVGIG in the germline V gene (reference sequence). CDR3 sequence: CAWVEELWKPEAFF. As DNA, the CDR3 is TGTGCCTGGGTGGAGGAATTGTGGAAGCCTGAAGCTTTCTTT.

V and J are TRBV9 and TRBJ1-1; 7 bases line up with TRBD1. J gave up 2 bases and V 4 bases, and 14 bases lay outside the gene matches. This CDR3 comprises 17 residues. Germline values: CDR1 SGDLS, CDR2 YYNGEE. In DNA form, the CDR3 reads TGTGCCAGCAGCCCCCGGAGCCTAGGACAGGAAAACACTGAAGCTTTCTTT. It encodes CASSPRSLGQENTEAFF.

The chain recombines TRBV7-3 with TRBJ2-2, with D possibly matching TRBD2 (7 bases). V lost 5 bases, J lost 8 bases, and 21 bases lay in between. The CDR3 sequence is 16 residues long. The germline V gene encodes CDR1 SGHTA and CDR2 FQGTGA. CDR3 sequence reads: CASSPPGRGAAGELFF. For the CDR3, the DNA is TGTGCCAGCAGCCCTCCAGGGAGGGGGGCCGCGGGGGAGCTGTTTTTT.

The genes are TRBV11-2 and TRBJ2-2; TRBD2 might be the D (5 bases). V was cut by 1 base and J by 6 bases, with 15 bases left in between. The germline V gene encodes CDR1 SGHAT and CDR2 FQNNGV. This CDR3 is 16 amino acids long. CDR3 bases: TGTGCCAGCAGCTTAGTTCAGCTAGCCCCGTCCGGGGAGCTGTTTTTT. Translated, it gives CASSLVQLAPSGELFF.

This sequence joins TRBV20-1 and TRBJ1-2, with 7 bases aligning to TRBD1. The CDR3 runs to 14 residues. J gave up 3 bases and V 3 bases, and 7 bases lay outside the gene matches. CDR1 and CDR2 (germline): DFQATT, SNEGSKA (reference sequence). The CDR3 loop reads CSASGVRGYYGYTF. DNA of the CDR3: TGCAGTGCTAGTGGTGTCAGGGGGTACTATGGCTACACCTTC.

CDR3 protein: CASSPGGSHQETQYF. CDR3 bases: TGTGCCAGCTCACCAGGAGGGTCCCACCAAGAGACCCAGTACTTC. The chain has TRBV18 and TRBJ2-5; perhaps TRBD2 as D (6 bases). V was trimmed by 2 bases and J by 0 bases, leaving 10 bases between them. Germline CDR1 and CDR2: KGHSH and LQKENI. The CDR3 covers 15 residues.

V usage is TRBV6-5 and J usage is TRBJ2-2; 7 bases fit TRBD1. Germline assignment: CDR1 MNHEY and CDR2 SVGAGI. The CDR3 is made up of 15 amino acids. J gave up 0 bases and V 6 bases, and 4 bases lay outside the gene matches. CDR3 loop: CASRMDRSNTGELFF. Here the CDR3 DNA reads TGTGCCAGCAGGATGGACAGGTCGAACACCGGGGAGCTGTTTTTT.

The chain carries TRBV4-1 and TRBJ1-1; no clear D. With 3 bases removed from V and 3 bases from J, the gap between germline ends came to 8 bases. The CDR3 covers 13 residues. Per the germline V gene, CDR1 is MGHRA and CDR2 is YSYEKL. The CDR3 spells CASSHPRDTEAFF. CDR3 bases: TGCGCCAGCAGCCACCCCCGGGACACTGAAGCTTTCTTT.

V gene TRBV7-3 combines with J gene TRBJ2-4; TRBD1 matches at 7 bases. V gave up 5 bases and J gave up 8 bases; unmatched junction bases: 9. This CDR3 region has 14 residues. Germline CDR1 SGHTA, CDR2 FQGTGA. This chain's CDR3 is CASSPSDRADIQYF. The CDR3 nucleotides are TGTGCCAGCAGCCCCAGCGACAGGGCAGACATTCAGTACTTC.

The chain couples TRBV19 to TRBJ1-4; 7 bases agree with TRBD1. The CDR3 loop spans 14 amino acids. V lost 5 bases and J lost 3; bases outside the gene matches: 3. Germline V CDR1 and CDR2: LNHDA, SQIVND (reference sequence). DNA of the CDR3: TGTGCCAGTAGTTCCGGGACAGCTAATGAAAAACTGTTTTTT. Translation: CASSSGTANEKLFF. Variable domain in full (rest from reference TRBV19 and TRBJ1-4): DGGITQSPKYLFRKEGQNVTLSCEQNLNHDAMYWYRQDPGQGLRLIYYSQIVNDFQKGDIAEGYSVSREKKESFPLTVTSAQKNPTAFYLCASSSGTANEKLFFGSGTQLSVL.

The genes are TRBV6-5 and TRBJ1-2, with D possibly matching TRBD1 (5 bases). V was shortened by 2 bases and J by 8 bases, with 12 bases between the two germline ends. The germline gives CDR1 MNHEY, CDR2 SVGAGI. This CDR3 comprises 13 residues. This CDR3 reads CASSYDQGRGYTF. The CDR3 DNA reads TGTGCCAGCAGTTACGATCAGGGAAGAGGCTACACCTTC.

This clone appeared a single time. This rearrangement joins TRBV7-7 to TRBJ2-3; D is uncertain. Trimming left V 2 bases short and J 1 base short, with 10 bases between. Germline CDR1 and CDR2: SSHAT and FNYEAQ (reference sequence). The CDR3 runs to 15 residues. The CDR3 reads CASSLSQAGTDTQYF. As DNA, the CDR3 is TGTGCCAGCAGCTTAAGTCAGGCGGGCACAGATACGCAGTATTTT.